Listed below are T cell receptor beta chains from one sample, sequenced in a study of blood T cell repertoires in COVID-19. The data were produced by immunoSEQ multiplex PCR, yet TCRdb's version contains in-frame clones alone and is incomplete. The sample contains about 80,000 clones, approximately 88% of which appear only once. Sequenced material: peripheral blood. These receptors all come from an elderly woman with active or convalescent COVID-19. CDR3s include the opening cysteine and the closing phenylalanine or tryptophan. The D gene is left open where the match is weak. The listing skips clone size in some rows; elsewhere it reads once, few, many or a size class.

>TRBJ2-7|TRBV5-1|once|15|.
TGCGCCAGCAGCCCCCACCGAGTAAATTCGTACGAGCAGTACTTC
CASSPHRVNSYEQYF
>TRBJ1-4|TRBV19|.|14|.
TGTGCCAGTAGTTCAGGGACTGTCGCAGAAAAACTGTTTTTT
CASSSGTVAEKLFF
>TRBJ1-5|TRBV6-2/TRBV6-3|.|21|TRBD1
TGTGCCAGCAGTTCCCGACCAATATGGGACAGGGCCCGGGCGAGCAATCAGCCCCAGCATTTT
CASSSRPIWDRARASNQPQHF
>TRBJ1-1|TRBV2|.|14|TRBD1
TGTGCCAGCAGGGACAGGGAAATGAACACTGAAGCTTTCTTT
CASRDREMNTEAFF
>TRBJ2-2|TRBV9|.|16|TRBD2
TGTGCCAGCAGCGAAAGGGGCGGGGGGTACACCGGGGAGCTGTTTTTT
CASSERGGGYTGELFF
>TRBJ2-7|TRBV9|.|15|.
TGTGCCAGCAGCGCAACTGGCGGGGCCGGCCGCGAGCAGTACTTC
CASSATGGAGREQYF
>TRBJ1-1|TRBV15|.|15|.
TGTGCCACCAGCAGAGTATACGGAGGGAACACTGAAGCTTTCTTT
CATSRVYGGNTEAFF
>TRBJ2-7|TRBV11-2|.|16|TRBD2
TGTGCCAGCAGCTTAGCCCCTAGCGGAGCAACATACGAGCAGTACTTC
CASSLAPSGATYEQYF
>TRBJ2-7|TRBV19|.|15|TRBD2
TGTGCCAGTAGTCCGCCGGGACTAGGGACTTACGAGCAGTACTTC
CASSPPGLGTYEQYF
>TRBJ1-5|TRBV6-5|once|15|TRBD1
TGTGCCAGCAGAAGACAGGGGTCAAGCAATCAGCCCCAGCATTTT
CASRRQGSSNQPQHF
>TRBJ2-5|TRBV10-1|.|14|.
TGCGCCAGCAGTCCTTCGGGGTATCGAGAGACCCAGTACTTC
CASSPSGYRETQYF
>TRBJ2-1|TRBV6-5|.|15|TRBD2
TGTGCCAGCAGCGTTAGCGGGAGGGCCTCGGATGAGCAGTTCTTC
CASSVSGRASDEQFF
>TRBJ1-6|TRBV5-5|once|15|TRBD1
TGTGCCAGCAGCTTGGATACAGGGGGGAATTCACCCCTCCACTTT
CASSLDTGGNSPLHF
>TRBJ1-1|TRBV18|.|15|TRBD1
TGTGCCAGCTCACCATCCGGGACAGGGGGCACTGAAGCTTTCTTT
CASSPSGTGGTEAFF
>TRBJ1-6|TRBV6-6|few|14|TRBD1
TGTGCCAGCAGGTTGACAGGGGAGAATTCACCCCTCCACTTT
CASRLTGENSPLHF
>TRBJ2-7|TRBV5-5|once|16|TRBD2
TGTGCCAGCAGCCCGGATGGGCTAGCGGGAGTCTACGAGCAGTACTTC
CASSPDGLAGVYEQYF
>TRBJ2-7|TRBV5-1|.|15|TRBD2
TGCGCCAGCAGCGCCAAAACTAGCGGGAGCGGCGAGCAGTACTTC
CASSAKTSGSGEQYF
>TRBJ2-4|TRBV24-1|.|14|.
TGTGCCACCATCCCCAGGGGCATTCAAAACATTCAGTACTTC
CATIPRGIQNIQYF
>TRBJ2-3|TRBV24-1|.|19|TRBD2
TGTGCCACCAGTGATTTGGGCGGACTAGCGGGGGGTCACACAGATACGCAGTATTTT
CATSDLGGLAGGHTDTQYF
>TRBJ2-7|TRBV27|few|14|TRBD1
TGTGCCAGCAGTTTAGAGGGACAGGGCTCCGAGCAGTACTTC
CASSLEGQGSEQYF
>TRBJ2-1|TRBV5-1|.|18|TRBD2
TGCGCCAGCAGCTTGGAGGGACTAGCGGGAGGTTACTACAATGAGCAGTTCTTC
CASSLEGLAGGYYNEQFF
>TRBJ1-1|TRBV2|once|13|TRBD1
TGTGCCAGCAGTGGGGACAGGGCCACTGAAGCTTTCTTT
CASSGDRATEAFF
>TRBJ2-7|TRBV6-2/TRBV6-3|.|12|.
TGTGCCAGCGGCCTCAATCCCTACGAGCAGTACTTC
CASGLNPYEQYF
>TRBJ2-7|TRBV7-9|.|14|.
TGTGCCAGCAGCTTAGGGATAGATCGAGGAGAGCAGTACTTC
CASSLGIDRGEQYF
>TRBJ2-4|TRBV4-3|.|14|.
TGCGCCAGCAGCCAACGGGCGGGGTACGGGGATCAGTACTTC
CASSQRAGYGDQYF
>TRBJ2-7|TRBV9|.|15|TRBD1
TGTGCCAGCAGCCCGACAGGGGATGAGACCTACGAGCAGTACTTC
CASSPTGDETYEQYF
>TRBJ1-2|TRBV6-6|few|13|.
TGTGCCAGCAGTAAGGACAGTAACTATGGCTACACCTTC
CASSKDSNYGYTF
>TRBJ1-4|TRBV28|few|15|.
TGTGCCAGCAGTTTCTCTGGGGGCTCTTGGGAAAAACTGTTTTTT
CASSFSGGSWEKLFF
>TRBJ2-2|TRBV7-2|.|13|.
TGTGCCAGCACCACTTCTGGGAGACGGGAGCTGTTTTTT
CASTTSGRRELFF
>TRBJ1-1|TRBV28|.|11|.
TGTGCCAGCAGACTAAACACTGAAGCTTTCTTT
CASRLNTEAFF
>TRBJ2-2|TRBV28|once|15|.
TGTGCCAGCAGTTTAAGGCTAGGAGGAACCGGGGAGCTGTTTTTT
CASSLRLGGTGELFF
>TRBJ2-1|TRBV2|.|15|TRBD2
TGTGCCAGCAGTGCCACCGGACTAGCGGGGGGGCAAGAGTTCTTC
CASSATGLAGGQEFF
>TRBJ2-2|TRBV6-1|once|17|TRBD2
TGTGCCAGCAGTGGACGAGGACTAGCGGGGAACACCGGGGAGCTGTTTTTT
CASSGRGLAGNTGELFF
>TRBJ1-2|TRBV19|.|15|TRBD1
TGTGCCAGTAGGACGGAGCGGGGACAGGGGCATGGCTACACCTTC
CASRTERGQGHGYTF
>TRBJ1-6|TRBV27|.|15|TRBD1
TGTGCCAGCAGTTTAGAAAGGACAGGGGCTTCACCCCTCCACTTT
CASSLERTGASPLHF
>TRBJ2-5|TRBV24-1|.|15|TRBD1
TGTGCCACCAGTGATGTTGGACAGGGGTTGGAGACCCAGTACTTC
CATSDVGQGLETQYF
>TRBJ2-7|TRBV18|once|12|.
TGTGCCAGCTCACCAATTCAGGGAGAGCAGTACTTC
CASSPIQGEQYF
>TRBJ1-2|TRBV18|.|13|TRBD1
TGTGCCAGCTCACCTACAGGGGAGGCTGGCTACACCTTC
CASSPTGEAGYTF
>TRBJ2-5|TRBV6-2/TRBV6-3|.|15|.
TGTGCCAGCAGTTCGGTCCTAGCGCTCCGAGAGACCCAGTACTTC
CASSSVLALRETQYF
>TRBJ2-7|TRBV6-2/TRBV6-3|.|15|.
TGTGCCAGCAGTTACGATTGGACAAGAGGATACGAGCAGTACTTC
CASSYDWTRGYEQYF
>TRBJ1-1|TRBV7-8|once|17|TRBD1
TGTGCCAGCAGCCGAGGGACAGGGCGATTGTTAGGCACTGAAGCTTTCTTT
CASSRGTGRLLGTEAFF
>TRBJ1-5|TRBV3-1/TRBV3-2|.|15|.
TGTGCCAGCAGCCAAACGCAGAGAGGGAATCAGCCCCAGCATTTT
CASSQTQRGNQPQHF
>TRBJ2-7|TRBV19|few|14|TRBD2
TGTGCCAGTACCGCGGGGGGCAACTCCTACGAGCAGTACTTC
CASTAGGNSYEQYF
>TRBJ2-5|TRBV7-3|.|15|TRBD2
TGTGCCAGCAGCCCGGGGAGCGGGGGGGCTGGGACCCAGTACTTC
CASSPGSGGAGTQYF
>TRBJ1-6|TRBV7-9|.|15|TRBD1
TGTGCCAGCAGCTTAGGGACAGGGAATAATTCACCCCTCCACTTT
CASSLGTGNNSPLHF
>TRBJ1-2|TRBV27|once|15|TRBD1
TGTGCCAGCAGTTCGAACAGGGGGTTCAACTATGGCTACACCTTC
CASSSNRGFNYGYTF
>TRBJ1-1|TRBV29-1|.|10|TRBD1
TGCAGCGCCGGACAGGGAGAAGCTTTCTTT
CSAGQGEAFF
>TRBJ1-2|TRBV5-6|.|12|.
TGTGCCAGCAGGCGGGAGAACTATGGCTACACCTTC
CASRRENYGYTF